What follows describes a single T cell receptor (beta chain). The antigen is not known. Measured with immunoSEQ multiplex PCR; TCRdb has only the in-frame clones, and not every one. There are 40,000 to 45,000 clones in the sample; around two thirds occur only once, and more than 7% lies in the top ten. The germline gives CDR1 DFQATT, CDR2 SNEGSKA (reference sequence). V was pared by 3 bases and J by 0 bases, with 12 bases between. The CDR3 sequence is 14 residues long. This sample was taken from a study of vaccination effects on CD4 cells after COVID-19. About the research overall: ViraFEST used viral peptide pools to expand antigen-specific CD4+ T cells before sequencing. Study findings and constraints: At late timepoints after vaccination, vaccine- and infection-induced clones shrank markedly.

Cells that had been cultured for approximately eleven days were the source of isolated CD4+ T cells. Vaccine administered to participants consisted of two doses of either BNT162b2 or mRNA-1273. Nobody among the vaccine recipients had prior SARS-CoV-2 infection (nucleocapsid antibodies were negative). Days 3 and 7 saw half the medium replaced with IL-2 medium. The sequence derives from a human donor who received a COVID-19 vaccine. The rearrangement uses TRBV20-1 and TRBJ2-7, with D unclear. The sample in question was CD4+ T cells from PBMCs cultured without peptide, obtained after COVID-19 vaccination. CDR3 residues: CSASAEPFSYEQYF. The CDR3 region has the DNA TGCAGTGCTAGTGCGGAACCTTTCTCCTACGAGCAGTACTTC.